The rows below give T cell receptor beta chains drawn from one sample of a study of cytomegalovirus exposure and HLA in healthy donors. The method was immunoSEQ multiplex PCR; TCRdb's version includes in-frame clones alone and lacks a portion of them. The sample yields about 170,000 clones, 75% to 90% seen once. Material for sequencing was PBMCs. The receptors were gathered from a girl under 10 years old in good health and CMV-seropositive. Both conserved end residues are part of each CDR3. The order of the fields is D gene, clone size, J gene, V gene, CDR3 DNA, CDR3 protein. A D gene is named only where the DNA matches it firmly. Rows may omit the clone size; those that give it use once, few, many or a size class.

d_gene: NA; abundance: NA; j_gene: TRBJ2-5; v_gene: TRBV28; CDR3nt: TGTGCCGCTCGGGGGTCAGGTAGCGGACAAGAGACCCAGTACTTC; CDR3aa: CAARGSGSGQETQYF
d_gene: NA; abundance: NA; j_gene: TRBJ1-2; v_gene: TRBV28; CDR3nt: TGTGCCAGCAGTACACCAGGACATGTGTTTAACTATGGCTACACCTTC; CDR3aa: CASSTPGHVFNYGYTF
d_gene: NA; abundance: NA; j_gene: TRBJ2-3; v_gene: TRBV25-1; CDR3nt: TGTGCTCGAGGGCCCTGCACAGATACGCAGTATTTT; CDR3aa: CARGPCTDTQYF
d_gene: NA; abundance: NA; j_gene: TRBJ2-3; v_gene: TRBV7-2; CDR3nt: TGTGCCAGCAGCCCGGGGACGGACAGCTTTACAGATACGCAGTATTTT; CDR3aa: CASSPGTDSFTDTQYF
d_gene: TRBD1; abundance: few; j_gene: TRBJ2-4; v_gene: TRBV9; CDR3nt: TGTGCCAGCAGCGTAGAGGGGGCGCGCTGGGACATTCAGTACTTC; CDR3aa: CASSVEGARWDIQYF
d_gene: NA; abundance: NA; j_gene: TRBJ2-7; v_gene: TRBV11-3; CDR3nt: TGTGCCAGCAGCTTAGGGATGGGTCAGACTCCCTTGGGCGAGCAGTACTTC; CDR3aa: CASSLGMGQTPLGEQYF
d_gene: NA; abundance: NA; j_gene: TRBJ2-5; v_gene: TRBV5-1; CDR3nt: TGCGCCAGCAGCTTAACCAGCGGCCGGCCCACAGAGACCCAGTACTTC; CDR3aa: CASSLTSGRPTETQYF
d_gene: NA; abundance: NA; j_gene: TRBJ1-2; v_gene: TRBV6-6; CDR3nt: TGTGCCAGCAGTTACTCCGGGGGAAGGAGCTATGGCTACACCTTC; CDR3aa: CASSYSGGRSYGYTF
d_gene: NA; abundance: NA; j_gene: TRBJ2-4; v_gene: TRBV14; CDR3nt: TGTGCCAGCAGCCGAGGTCCTCGATTGCAGTACTTC; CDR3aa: CASSRGPRLQYF
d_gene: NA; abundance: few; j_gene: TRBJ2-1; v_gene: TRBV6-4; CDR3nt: TGTGCCAGCAGTGACTCTAGTGAAGGAGGCAATGAGCAGTTCTTC; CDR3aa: CASSDSSEGGNEQFF
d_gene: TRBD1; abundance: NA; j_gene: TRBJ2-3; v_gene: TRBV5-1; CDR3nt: TGCGCCAGCAGCCCGGACAGGGCTAGCACAGATACGCAGTATTTT; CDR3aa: CASSPDRASTDTQYF
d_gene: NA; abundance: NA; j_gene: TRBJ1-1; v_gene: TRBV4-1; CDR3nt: TGCGCCAGCAGCCAAGGACAGCCACTAAACACTGAAGCTTTCTTT; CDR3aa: CASSQGQPLNTEAFF
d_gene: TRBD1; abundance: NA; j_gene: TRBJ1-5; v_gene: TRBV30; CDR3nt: TGTGCCTGGAGTGTAGGAGACAGGGCCTTTGGTCCCCAGCATTTC; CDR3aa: CAWSVGDRAFGPQHF
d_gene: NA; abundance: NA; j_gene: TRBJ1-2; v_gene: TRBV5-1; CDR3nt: TGCGCCAGCCGTTACCGACGGTACAGTGTGGACTATGGCTACACCTTC; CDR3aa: CASRYRRYSVDYGYTF
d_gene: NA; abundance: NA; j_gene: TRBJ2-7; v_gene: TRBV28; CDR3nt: TGTGCCAGCAGTTTCTCCGGTAGCTTATACGAGCAGTACTTC; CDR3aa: CASSFSGSLYEQYF
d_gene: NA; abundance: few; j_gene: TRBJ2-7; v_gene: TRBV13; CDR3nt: TGTGCCAGCAGTAAACACTACGAGCAGTACTTC; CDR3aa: CASSKHYEQYF
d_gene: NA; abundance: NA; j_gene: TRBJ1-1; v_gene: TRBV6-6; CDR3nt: TGTGCCAGCAGTTACCCAAGGGGGGGGAACACTGAAGCTTTCTTT; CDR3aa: CASSYPRGGNTEAFF
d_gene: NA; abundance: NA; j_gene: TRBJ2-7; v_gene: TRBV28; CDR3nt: TGTGCCAGCAGTCCACTTTACGAGCAGTACTTC; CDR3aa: CASSPLYEQYF
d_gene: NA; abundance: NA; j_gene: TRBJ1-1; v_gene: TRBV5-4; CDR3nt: TGTGCCAGCAGCTTGGAGGGGGATGGCACTGAAGCTTTCTTT; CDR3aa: CASSLEGDGTEAFF
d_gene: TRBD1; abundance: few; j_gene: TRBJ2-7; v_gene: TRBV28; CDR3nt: TGTGCCAGCAGTTTTCAGGGACAGGCCTACGAGCAGTACTTC; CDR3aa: CASSFQGQAYEQYF
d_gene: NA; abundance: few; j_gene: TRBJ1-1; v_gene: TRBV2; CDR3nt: TGTGCCAGCAGTGCAGGGGCCGACACTGAAGCTTTCTTT; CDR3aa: CASSAGADTEAFF
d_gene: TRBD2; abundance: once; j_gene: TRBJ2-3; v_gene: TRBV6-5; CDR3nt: TGTGCCAGCAGTTACAGTACGGCGGGAGGAACAGATACGCAGTATTTT; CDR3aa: CASSYSTAGGTDTQYF
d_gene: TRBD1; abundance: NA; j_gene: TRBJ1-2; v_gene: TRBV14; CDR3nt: TGTGCCAGCAGCCCTTGGGACAGGAGTTCGGCTAACTATGGCTACACCTTC; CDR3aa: CASSPWDRSSANYGYTF
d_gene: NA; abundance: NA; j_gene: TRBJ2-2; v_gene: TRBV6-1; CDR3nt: TGTGCCAGCAGTGAGAGACAAATCACCGGGGAGCTGTTTTTT; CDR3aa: CASSERQITGELFF
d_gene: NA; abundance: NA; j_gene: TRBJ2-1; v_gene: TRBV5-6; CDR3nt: TGTGCCAGCAGCTCCGGGACTCTCCTCCACAATGAGCAGTTCTTC; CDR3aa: CASSSGTLLHNEQFF
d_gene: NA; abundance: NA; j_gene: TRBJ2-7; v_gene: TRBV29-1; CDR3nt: TGCAGCGTTGGAGAAGGAGGGGCGGGCTCCTACGAGCAGTACTTC; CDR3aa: CSVGEGGAGSYEQYF
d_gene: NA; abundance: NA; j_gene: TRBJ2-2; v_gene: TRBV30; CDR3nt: TGTGCCTGGATGGGCGTTACCGGGGAGCTGTTTTTT; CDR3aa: CAWMGVTGELFF
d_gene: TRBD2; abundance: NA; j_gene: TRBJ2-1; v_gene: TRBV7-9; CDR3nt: TGTGCCAGCAGCCATCCGGGACTAGGAGGGAGTATGGAGCAGTTCTTC; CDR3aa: CASSHPGLGGSMEQFF
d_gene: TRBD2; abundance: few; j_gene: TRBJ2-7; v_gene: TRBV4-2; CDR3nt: TGTGCCAGCAGCCAAGATCATAAGACTAGCGCAACCTACGAGCAGTACTTC; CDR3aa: CASSQDHKTSATYEQYF
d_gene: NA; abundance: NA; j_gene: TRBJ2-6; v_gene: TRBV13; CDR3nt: TGTGCCAGCACGGGGAGCTCTGGGGCCAACGTCCTGACTTTC; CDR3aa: CASTGSSGANVLTF
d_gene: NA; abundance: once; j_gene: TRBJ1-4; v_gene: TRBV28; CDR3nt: TGTGCCAGCAATCTGGGGGGGAGTGAAAAACTGTTTTTT; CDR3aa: CASNLGGSEKLFF
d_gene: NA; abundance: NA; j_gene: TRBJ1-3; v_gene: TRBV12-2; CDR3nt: TGTGCAAGTCGCTTAGGCGGGGGGCGGCGGGCTGGCGGAAACACCATATATTTT; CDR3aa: CASRLGGGRRAGGNTIYF
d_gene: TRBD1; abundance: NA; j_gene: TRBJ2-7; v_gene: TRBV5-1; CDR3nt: TGCGCCAGCAGCTTCAGACCGGGACAGGGGGGAGAGCAGTACTTC; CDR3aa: CASSFRPGQGGEQYF
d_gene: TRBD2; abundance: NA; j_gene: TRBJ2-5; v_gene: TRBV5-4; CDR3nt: TGTGCCAGCAGCTTTGGACTAGCGGTTCAAGAGACCCAGTACTTC; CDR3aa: CASSFGLAVQETQYF